This TCR beta chain was identified in a study of cytomegalovirus exposure and HLA in healthy donors. Losses at the gene ends were 4 bases for V and 3 bases for J; bases not matched to a gene: 7. The CDR3 covers 15 residues. The germline V gene has CDR1 SGHKS and CDR2 YYEKEE (reference sequence). 60 Vbeta and 13 Jbeta primers were used in PCR. Sequencing used immunoSEQ multiplex PCR; TCRdb keeps in-frame clones, though not all of them. The sample carries more than 45,000 clones, 80% to 85% recorded once. The V and J genes are TRBV5-5 and TRBJ1-5, with 7 bases matching TRBD1. The receptor was derived from a man between 25 and 39 years old in good health and CMV-seronegative. Sequences were obtained from PBMCs. DNA for the CDR3: TGTGCCAGCAGCGCGCGACAGGGTAACAATCAGCCCCAGCATTTT. Translation: CASSARQGNNQPQHF.